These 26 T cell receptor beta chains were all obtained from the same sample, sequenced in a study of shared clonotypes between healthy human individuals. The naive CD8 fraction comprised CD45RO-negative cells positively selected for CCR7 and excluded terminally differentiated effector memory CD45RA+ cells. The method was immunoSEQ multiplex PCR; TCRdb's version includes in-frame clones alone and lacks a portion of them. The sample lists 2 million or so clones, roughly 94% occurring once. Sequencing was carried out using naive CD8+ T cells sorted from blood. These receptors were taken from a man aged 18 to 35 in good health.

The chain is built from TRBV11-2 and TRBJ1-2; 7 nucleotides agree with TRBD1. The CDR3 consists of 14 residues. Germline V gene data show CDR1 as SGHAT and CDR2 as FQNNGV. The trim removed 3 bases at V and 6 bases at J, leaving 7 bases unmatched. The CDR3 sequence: CASSFSTGMDGYTF. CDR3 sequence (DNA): TGTGCCAGCAGCTTTTCGACAGGGATGGATGGCTACACCTTC.

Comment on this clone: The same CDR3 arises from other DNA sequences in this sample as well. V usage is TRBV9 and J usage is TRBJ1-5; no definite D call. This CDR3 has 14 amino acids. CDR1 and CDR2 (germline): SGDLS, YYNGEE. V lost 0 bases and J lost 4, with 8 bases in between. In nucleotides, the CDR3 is TGTGCCAGCAGCGTAGGGTGGGGAAATCAGCCCCAGCATTTT. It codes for CASSVGWGNQPQHF.

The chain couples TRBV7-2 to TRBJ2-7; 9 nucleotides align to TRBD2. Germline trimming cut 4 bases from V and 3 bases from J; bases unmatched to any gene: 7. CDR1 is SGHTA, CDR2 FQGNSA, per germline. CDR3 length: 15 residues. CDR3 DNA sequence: TGTGCCAGCAGCTCCGGACTAGCGCGTTTCTACGAGCAGTACTTC. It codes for CASSSGLARFYEQYF.

CDR3 protein: CASSQDLGQETQYF. DNA of the CDR3: TGTGCCAGCAGCCAGGACCTGGGGCAAGAGACCCAGTACTTC. The gene calls are TRBV7-2 and TRBJ2-5; D unclear. There are 14 residues in the CDR3. Germline CDR1 and CDR2: SGHTA and FQGNSA. V was pared by 5 bases and J by 2 bases, with 12 bases between.

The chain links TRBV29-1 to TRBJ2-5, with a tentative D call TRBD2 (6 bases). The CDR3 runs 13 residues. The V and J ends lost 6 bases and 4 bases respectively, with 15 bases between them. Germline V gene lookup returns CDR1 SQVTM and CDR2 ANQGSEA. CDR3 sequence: CSVGSGDGETQYF. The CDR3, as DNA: TGCAGCGTCGGGTCGGGGGATGGAGAGACCCAGTACTTC.

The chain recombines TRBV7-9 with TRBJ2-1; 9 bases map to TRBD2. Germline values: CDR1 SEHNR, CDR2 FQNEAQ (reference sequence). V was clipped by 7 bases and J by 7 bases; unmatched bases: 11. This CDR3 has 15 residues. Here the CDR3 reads CASTVLAGGPNEQFF. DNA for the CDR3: TGTGCCAGCACCGTCCTGGCGGGGGGGCCGAATGAGCAGTTCTTC.

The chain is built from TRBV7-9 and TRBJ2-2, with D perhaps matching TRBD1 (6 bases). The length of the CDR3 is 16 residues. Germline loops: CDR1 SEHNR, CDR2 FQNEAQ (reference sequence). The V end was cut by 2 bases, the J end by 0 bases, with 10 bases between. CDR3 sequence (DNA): TGTGCCAGCAGCTTATTAGGGGGAGCGAACACCGGGGAGCTGTTTTTT. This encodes CASSLLGGANTGELFF.

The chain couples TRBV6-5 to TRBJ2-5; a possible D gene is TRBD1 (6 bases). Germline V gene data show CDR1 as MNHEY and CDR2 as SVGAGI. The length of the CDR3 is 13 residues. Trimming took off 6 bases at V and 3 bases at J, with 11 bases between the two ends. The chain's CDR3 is CASSWDIEETQYF. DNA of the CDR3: TGTGCCAGCAGCTGGGACATCGAAGAGACCCAGTACTTC.

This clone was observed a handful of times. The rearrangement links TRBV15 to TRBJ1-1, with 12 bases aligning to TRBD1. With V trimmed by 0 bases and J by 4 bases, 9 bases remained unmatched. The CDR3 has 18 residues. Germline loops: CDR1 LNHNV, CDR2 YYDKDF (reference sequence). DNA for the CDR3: TGTGCCACCAGCAGAGATTACGGGACAGGGGGCTATGGCACTGAAGCTTTCTTT. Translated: CATSRDYGTGGYGTEAFF.

The CDR3 protein is CSAPNGYTF. The CDR3 DNA follows: TGCAGTGCTCCCAATGGCTACACCTTC. The chain employs TRBV20-1 and TRBJ1-2; D gene uncertain. CDR1 DFQATT and CDR2 SNEGSKA come from the germline V gene (reference sequence). V lost 5 bases and J lost 6, with 4 bases in between. The CDR3 spans 9 residues.

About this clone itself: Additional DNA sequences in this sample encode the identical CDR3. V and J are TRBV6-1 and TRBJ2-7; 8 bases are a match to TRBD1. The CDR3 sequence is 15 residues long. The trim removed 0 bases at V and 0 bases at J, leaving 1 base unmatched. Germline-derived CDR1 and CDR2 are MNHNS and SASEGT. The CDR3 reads CASSEATGGSYEQYF. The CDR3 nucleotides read TGTGCCAGCAGTGAAGCCACAGGGGGCTCCTACGAGCAGTACTTC.

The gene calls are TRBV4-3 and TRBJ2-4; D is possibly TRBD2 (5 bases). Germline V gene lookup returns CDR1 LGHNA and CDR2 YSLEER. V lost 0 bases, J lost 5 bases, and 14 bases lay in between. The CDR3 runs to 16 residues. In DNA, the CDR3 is TGCGCCAGCAGCCAAGATCGGGAAGGTTGGGAAAACATTCAGTACTTC. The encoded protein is CASSQDREGWENIQYF.

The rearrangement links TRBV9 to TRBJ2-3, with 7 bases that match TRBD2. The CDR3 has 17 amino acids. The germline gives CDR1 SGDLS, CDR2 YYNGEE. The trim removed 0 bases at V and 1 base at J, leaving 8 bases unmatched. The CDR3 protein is CASSVGWTRRGTDTQYF. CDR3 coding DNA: TGTGCCAGCAGCGTAGGATGGACTAGGCGGGGCACAGATACGCAGTATTTT.

The CDR3 DNA is TGTGCCAGCAGTTTGATGCGGGGGGGCGGAGAGACCCAGTACTTC. Translation: CASSLMRGGGETQYF. This chain links TRBV28 with TRBJ2-5, with 9 bases matching TRBD2. V trimming: 3 bases; J trimming: 4 bases; junction bases outside the gene matches: 6. This CDR3 comprises 15 residues. Germline loops: CDR1 MDHEN, CDR2 SYDVKM.

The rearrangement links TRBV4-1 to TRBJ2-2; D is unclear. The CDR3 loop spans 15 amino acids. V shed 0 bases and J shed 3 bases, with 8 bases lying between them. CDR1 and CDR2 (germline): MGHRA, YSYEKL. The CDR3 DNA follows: TGCGCCAGCAGCCAAGATAACACAGACACCGGGGAGCTGTTTTTT. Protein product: CASSQDNTDTGELFF.

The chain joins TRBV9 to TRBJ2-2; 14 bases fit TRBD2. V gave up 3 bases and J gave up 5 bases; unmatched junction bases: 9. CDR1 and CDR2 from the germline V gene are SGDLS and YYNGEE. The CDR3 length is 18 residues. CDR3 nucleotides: TGTGCCAGCAGCGAGGGGGGACTAGCGGGAGTAGGGACCGGGGAGCTGTTTTTT. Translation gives CASSEGGLAGVGTGELFF.

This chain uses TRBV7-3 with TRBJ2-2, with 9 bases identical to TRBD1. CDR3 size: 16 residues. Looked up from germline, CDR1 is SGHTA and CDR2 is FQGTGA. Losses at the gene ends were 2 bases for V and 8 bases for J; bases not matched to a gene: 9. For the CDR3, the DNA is TGTGCCAGCAGCTTACTACAGGGGGCTTATTCTGGGGAGCTGTTTTTT. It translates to CASSLLQGAYSGELFF.

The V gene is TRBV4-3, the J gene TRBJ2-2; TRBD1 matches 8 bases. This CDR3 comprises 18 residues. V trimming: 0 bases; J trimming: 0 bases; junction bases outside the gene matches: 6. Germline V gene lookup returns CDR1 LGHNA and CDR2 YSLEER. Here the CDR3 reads CASSQDPRQGTNTGELFF. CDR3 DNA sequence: TGCGCCAGCAGCCAAGATCCCCGACAGGGGACGAACACCGGGGAGCTGTTTTTT.

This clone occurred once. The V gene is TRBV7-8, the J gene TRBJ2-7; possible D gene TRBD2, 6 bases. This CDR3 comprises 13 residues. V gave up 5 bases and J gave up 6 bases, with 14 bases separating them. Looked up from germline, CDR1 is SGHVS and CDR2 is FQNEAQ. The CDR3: CASSIDHGGEQYF. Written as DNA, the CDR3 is TGTGCCAGCAGCATTGATCACGGGGGCGAGCAGTACTTC.

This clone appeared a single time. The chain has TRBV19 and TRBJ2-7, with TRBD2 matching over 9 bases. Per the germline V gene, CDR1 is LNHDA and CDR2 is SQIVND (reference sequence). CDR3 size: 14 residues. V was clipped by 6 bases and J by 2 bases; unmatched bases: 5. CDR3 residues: CASRVVAGAYEQYF. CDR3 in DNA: TGTGCCAGTAGGGTGGTAGCGGGGGCCTACGAGCAGTACTTC.

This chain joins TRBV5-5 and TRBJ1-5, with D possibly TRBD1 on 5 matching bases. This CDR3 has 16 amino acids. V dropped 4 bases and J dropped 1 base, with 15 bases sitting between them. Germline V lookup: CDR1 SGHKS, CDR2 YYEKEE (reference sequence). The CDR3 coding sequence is TGTGCCAGCAGCCTATGGGGAGGGGACAGCAATCAGCCCCAGCATTTT. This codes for CASSLWGGDSNQPQHF.

The chain's CDR3 is CASSLDPGDYEQYF. CDR3 DNA sequence: TGTGCCAGCAGCTTGGATCCAGGGGACTACGAGCAGTACTTC. This chain joins TRBV5-4 and TRBJ2-7, with a weak D call TRBD1 (6 bases). Germline lookup yields CDR1 SGHNT and CDR2 YYREEE (reference sequence). This CDR3 has 14 amino acids. V was clipped by 0 bases and J by 3 bases, with 10 bases between them.

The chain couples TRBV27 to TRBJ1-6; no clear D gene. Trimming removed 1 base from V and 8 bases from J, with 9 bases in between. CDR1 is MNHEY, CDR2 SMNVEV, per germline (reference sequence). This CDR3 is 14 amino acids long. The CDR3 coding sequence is TGTGCCAGCAGTTTATATGAAACAGATTCACCCCTCCACTTT. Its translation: CASSLYETDSPLHF.

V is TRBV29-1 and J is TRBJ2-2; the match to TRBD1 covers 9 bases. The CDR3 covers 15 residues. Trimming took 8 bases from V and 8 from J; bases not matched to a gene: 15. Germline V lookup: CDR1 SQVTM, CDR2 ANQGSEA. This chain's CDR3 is CSIITGGGRSGELFF. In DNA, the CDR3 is TGCAGCATAATCACAGGGGGCGGAAGATCAGGGGAGCTGTTTTTT.

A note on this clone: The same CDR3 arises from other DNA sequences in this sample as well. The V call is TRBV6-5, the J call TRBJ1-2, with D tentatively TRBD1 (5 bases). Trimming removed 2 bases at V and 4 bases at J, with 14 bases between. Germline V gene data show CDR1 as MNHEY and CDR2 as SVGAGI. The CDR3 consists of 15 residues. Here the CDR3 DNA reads TGTGCCAGCAGTTACCGGGAGGGACTGATCTATGGCTACACCTTC. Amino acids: CASSYREGLIYGYTF.

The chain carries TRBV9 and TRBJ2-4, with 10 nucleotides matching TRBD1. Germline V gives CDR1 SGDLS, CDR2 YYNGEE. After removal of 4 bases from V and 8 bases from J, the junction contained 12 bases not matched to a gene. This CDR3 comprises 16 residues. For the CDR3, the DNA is TGTGCCAGCAGCACCCCAAGGGGACAGGGGAATCACATTCAGTACTTC. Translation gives CASSTPRGQGNHIQYF.